The entry below gives a single T cell receptor (beta chain) sequence along with its context. Its matching antigen is unknown. The data belong to a study of blood T cells in healthy people across ages. Study-level results: Conclusively comparing naive with antigen-experienced cells was impossible with unsorted PBMCs.

CDR3 length: 13 residues. V lost 1 base to trimming and J lost 2 bases, with 5 bases between them. Looked up from germline, CDR1 is MGHRA and CDR2 is YSYEKL. It was with a sample-barcoded 5' primer and a J-beta primer mix that a second PCR of about 7 to 12 cycles was run. Per sample, CDR3-containing paired-end reads numbered at least 2.5 million. TCRdb analysed the 5' RACE reads with MiXCR anew, one entry per CDR3 protein. The sample consists of 540,000 or so distinct CDR3 sequences, roughly 29% of them appearing once. The TCR sequence derives from a woman aged 65 to 85 in good health. The V and J genes are TRBV4-1 and TRBJ1-1; D call uncertain. Sequencing was carried out using blood. For the CDR3, the DNA is TGCGCCAGCAGCCAAGTAGTAAACACTGAAGCTTTCTTT. Residues: CASSQVVNTEAFF.